This T cell receptor (beta chain) appears in the sequencing data of a study of T cells in Graves' hyperthyroidism and ophthalmopathy. Uncontrolled infection, other autoimmune disease, pregnancy or lactation disqualified patients from enrolment. Researchers amplified the TCR beta CDR3 regions from RNA transcripts. RT-PCR in the first round (using the HTBI primer set) targeted the TCR CDR3. TCRdb ran MiXCR on the multiplex PCR reads and lists one entry per CDR3 protein. The sample yields approximately 590,000 distinct CDR3 sequences, 15% to 19% seen once. This clonotype was seen only a few times. V was trimmed by 0 bases and J by 5 bases, leaving 13 bases between them. The germline gives CDR1 PRHDT, CDR2 FYEKMQ (reference sequence). The CDR3 is 15 residues long.

Sample: blood. The chain has TRBV13 and TRBJ1-1; TRBD1 might be the D (5 bases). The sequence was collected from a woman under 40 with Graves' hyperthyroidism. CDR3 coding DNA: TGTGCCAGCAGCTTAGGAGCAGGGCCGATGACTGAAGCTTTCTTT. It codes for CASSLGAGPMTEAFF.